These 28 T cell receptor beta chains were sequenced from one sample in a study of T cells after yellow fever vaccination. TCRdb fed the 5' RACE reads into MiXCR, producing one record per CDR3 protein. The data show fewer than 650,000 distinct CDR3 sequences, around a fifth seen once. The source was PBMCs, collected approximately 20 days after the first yellow fever vaccination. These TCRs come from a man aged 18 to 30 who received the YFV17D yellow fever vaccine.

The rearrangement uses TRBV18 and TRBJ1-2; D is uncertain. Trimming took off 0 bases at V and 6 bases at J, with 26 bases between the two ends. CDR3 length equals 19 residues. Germline lookup yields CDR1 KGHSH and CDR2 LQKENI. The CDR3 sequence: CASSPPSLRPDQSSNGYTF. CDR3 in DNA: TGTGCCAGCTCACCACCGTCGTTAAGGCCCGACCAAAGTTCGAATGGCTACACCTTC. Complete variable domain (other parts from reference TRBV18 and TRBJ1-2): NAGVMQNPRHLVRRRGQEARLRCSPMKGHSHVYWYRQLPEEGLKFMVYLQKENIIDESGMPKERFSAEFPKEGPSILRIQQVVRGDSAAYFCASSPPSLRPDQSSNGYTFGSGTRLTVV.

The chain joins TRBV5-1 to TRBJ1-2; 8 bases are a match to TRBD1. The CDR3 spans 15 residues. The V gene's germline CDR1 is SGHRS and CDR2 YFSETQ. With V trimmed by 0 bases and J by 2 bases, 3 bases remained unmatched. CDR3 in DNA: TGCGCCAGCAGCTTGGGGACAGGGAACAACTATGGCTACACCTTC. Encoded protein: CASSLGTGNNYGYTF.

There are a few counts of this clonotype. The chain joins TRBV12-3 or TRBV12-4 to TRBJ2-7, with D unclear. This CDR3 has 15 amino acids. The V and J ends lost 1 base and 5 bases respectively, with 15 bases between them. In DNA form, the CDR3 reads TGTGCCAGCAGTTTAGAGGCAGGATTTTTCGACGAGCAGTACTTC. Its protein product is CASSLEAGFFDEQYF.

The chain recombines TRBV9 with TRBJ1-4; TRBD1 matches at 7 bases. CDR1 and CDR2 from the germline V gene are SGDLS and YYNGEE. This CDR3 has 14 amino acids. The V gene end was trimmed by 2 bases and the J gene end by 7 bases; junction bases not matched to a gene: 5. This CDR3 is CASSVQGVGEKLFF. The CDR3 DNA reads TGTGCCAGCAGCGTTCAGGGGGTCGGTGAAAAACTGTTTTTT.

This clonotype occurred a few times. CDR3 protein: CASSLGINFSPSSTDTQYF. DNA of the CDR3: TGTGCCAGCAGCTTAGGCATAAACTTTAGTCCGTCTAGCACAGATACGCAGTATTTT. V usage is TRBV11-1 and J usage is TRBJ2-3; no clear D gene. V lost 1 base and J 0 bases, leaving 20 bases between the germline ends. The germline V gene encodes CDR1 SGHAT and CDR2 FQDESV (reference sequence). The CDR3 is 19 amino acids.

This chain connects TRBV7-2 to TRBJ2-5; TRBD2 matches at 11 bases. Germline assignment: CDR1 SGHTA and CDR2 FQGNSA. The V gene end was trimmed by 3 bases and the J gene end by 4 bases; junction bases not matched to a gene: 4. CDR3 length equals 15 residues. In nucleotides, the CDR3 is TGTGCCAGCAGCTTTCCGACTAGCGGGGTAGAGACCCAGTACTTC. Its protein product is CASSFPTSGVETQYF.

This clonotype was seen a few times. The CDR3 sequence is CASSLGPISAGNIQYF. The CDR3 coding sequence is TGTGCCAGCTCACTGGGACCGATCTCGGCGGGGAACATTCAGTACTTC. The chain joins TRBV18 to TRBJ2-4; D might be TRBD2 (6 bases). The CDR3 is 16 residues long. Germline V CDR1 and CDR2: KGHSH, LQKENI. Trimming pared 4 bases from V and 7 bases from J, leaving 20 bases between.

CDR3: CASSSPTTNFAQYF. The CDR3 DNA reads as TGTGCCAGCAGCTCCCCCACTACAAATTTTGCGCAGTATTTT. V usage is TRBV7-9 and J usage is TRBJ2-3; D is uncertain. This CDR3 has 14 amino acids. The germline gives CDR1 SEHNR, CDR2 FQNEAQ (reference sequence). Trimming left V 4 bases short and J 10 bases short, with 18 bases between.

The chain employs TRBV4-3 and TRBJ1-1; 8 positions agree with TRBD1. CDR1 and CDR2 from the germline V gene are LGHNA and YSLEER. The CDR3 is made up of 15 amino acids. Trimming at V came to 0 bases and at J to 6 bases, leaving 6 bases not matched to a gene. This chain's CDR3 is CASSQDSGGSAEAFF. CDR3 sequence (DNA): TGCGCCAGCAGCCAAGATTCAGGGGGCTCGGCTGAAGCTTTCTTT.

In the case of this clonotype: Germline is not matched at one junction end, which may reflect a read error. V and J are TRBV15 and TRBJ1-2, with 8 bases aligning to TRBD1. Germline CDR1 LNHNV, CDR2 YYDKDF (reference sequence). CDR3 length: 14 residues. The CDR3 is CATSRDDGSRTGPF. The CDR3 region has the DNA TGTGCCACCAGCAGAGATGATGGCTCCCGGACAGGGCCTTTC.

This clonotype was counted only a few times. J is TRBJ2-5 and V is TRBV5-1; D is perhaps TRBD1 (6 bases). The CDR3 has 15 residues. V was cut by 5 bases and J by 5 bases, with 19 bases left in between. CDR1 is SGHRS and CDR2 is YFSETQ in the germline V gene. CDR3 nucleotides: TGCGCCAGCAGTTTAACGACCTCAGGGGACGAGACCCAGTACTTC. Its translation is CASSLTTSGDETQYF.

This clonotype was counted only a few times. The genes are TRBV20-1 and TRBJ2-1; 8 bases fit TRBD2. Germline CDR1 and CDR2: DFQATT and SNEGSKA (reference sequence). The CDR3 runs to 16 residues. With 2 bases clipped from V and 3 bases from J, the junction kept 9 bases outside the gene matches. CDR3 region: CSARRGLVQYYNEQFF. CDR3 sequence (DNA): TGCAGTGCTAGAAGGGGACTAGTCCAATACTACAATGAGCAGTTCTTC.

In its sample, this clonotype was seen once. The V and J genes are TRBV6-1 and TRBJ1-1; TRBD1 matches at 7 bases. The CDR3 contains 14 residues. Germline values: CDR1 MNHNS, CDR2 SASEGT. V was clipped by 7 bases and J by 4 bases; unmatched bases: 9. The CDR3, as DNA: TGTGCCAGCATCGAGGACAGGAGACCCACTGAAGCTTTCTTT. Translating gives CASIEDRRPTEAFF.

This rearrangement joins TRBV6-2 or TRBV6-3 to TRBJ2-3, with D tentatively TRBD2 (5 bases). The CDR3 spans 13 residues. V was trimmed by 6 bases and J by 6 bases, leaving 13 bases between them. From germline, CDR1 is MNHEY and CDR2 SVGEGT. The CDR3 region has the DNA TGTGCCAGCAGGCAATCAACGGGGGATACGCAGTATTTT. The encoded protein is CASRQSTGDTQYF.

This clonotype was recorded a few times. The V and J genes are TRBV5-1 and TRBJ2-1; 13 bases line up with TRBD2. The CDR3 is made up of 17 amino acids. V was clipped by 4 bases and J by 5 bases; unmatched bases: 9. Germline CDR1 reads SGHRS; CDR2 reads YFSETQ. DNA for the CDR3: TGCGCCAGCAGCCCCTTACTAGCGGGGGGGTCGAACAATGAGCAGTTCTTC. Translating gives CASSPLLAGGSNNEQFF.

V and J are TRBV4-1 and TRBJ2-4; 11 positions agree with TRBD1. Trimming took 4 bases from V and 7 from J; bases not matched to a gene: 9. Germline V gene lookup returns CDR1 MGHRA and CDR2 YSYEKL. The CDR3 spans 16 residues. Here the CDR3 reads CASSRVPGTGGNIQYF. CDR3 sequence (DNA): TGCGCCAGCAGCCGAGTGCCGGGGACAGGGGGGAACATTCAGTACTTC.

This clonotype occurred a few times. The chain recombines TRBV29-1 with TRBJ2-5, with 7 bases that match TRBD1. CDR3 length: 14 residues. Trimming cost V 7 bases and J 5 bases; bases outside gene matches: 13. Germline-derived CDR1 and CDR2 are SQVTM and ANQGSEA. The CDR3 region is CSAQRGTEWETQYF. DNA for the CDR3: TGCAGCGCTCAACGAGGGACAGAGTGGGAGACCCAGTACTTC.

This clonotype occurred many times. The chain links TRBV12-3 or TRBV12-4 to TRBJ2-1; D is unclear. V was pared by 7 bases and J by 1 base, with 2 bases between. The length of the CDR3 is 11 residues. CDR3 residues: CASTSYNEQFF. Written as DNA, the CDR3 is TGTGCCAGCACTTCCTACAATGAGCAGTTCTTC.

This clonotype appeared a few times. The chain is built from TRBV20-1 and TRBJ1-1; D gene unclear. Germline V CDR1 and CDR2: DFQATT, SNEGSKA (reference sequence). V was clipped by 0 bases and J by 3 bases, with 11 bases between them. The CDR3 has 14 amino acids. CDR3 loop: CSARDGDPYTEAFF. In DNA form, the CDR3 reads TGCAGTGCTAGAGATGGAGACCCCTACACTGAAGCTTTCTTT.

The chain links TRBV6-2 or TRBV6-3 to TRBJ2-7; D possibly corresponds to TRBD1 (5 bases). CDR1 is MNHEY and CDR2 is SVGEGT in the germline V gene. This CDR3 is built from 13 residues. V shed 8 bases and J shed 1 base, with 12 bases lying between them. In nucleotides, the CDR3 is TGTGCCAGCCGACTCGACAGTTCCTACGAGCAGTACTTC. As protein: CASRLDSSYEQYF.

In its sample, this clonotype was seen many times. This chain uses TRBV7-9 with TRBJ2-1, with 14 bases identical to TRBD2. The CDR3 totals 17 residues. Germline CDR1 and CDR2: SEHNR and FQNEAQ (reference sequence). J gave up 2 bases and V 5 bases, and 5 bases lay outside the gene matches. The DNA of the CDR3 is TGTGCCAGCAGCGGGGGACTAGCGGGGGCCACCTACAATGAGCAGTTCTTC. It encodes CASSGGLAGATYNEQFF.

This clonotype was observed a few times. The rearrangement uses TRBV20-1 and TRBJ2-7; D is unresolved. CDR3 size: 14 residues. V lost 0 bases and J lost 1, with 10 bases in between. Germline CDR1 and CDR2: DFQATT and SNEGSKA (reference sequence). The CDR3 sequence is CSARDPPESYEQYV. For the CDR3, the DNA is TGCAGTGCTAGAGATCCCCCGGAGTCCTACGAGCAGTACGTC.

This chain joins TRBV4-1 and TRBJ2-2; possible D gene TRBD1, 5 bases. The CDR3 covers 12 residues. CDR1 MGHRA and CDR2 YSYEKL come from the germline V gene. The V end lost 5 bases, the J end lost 7 bases, and 8 bases lay between the germline ends. The CDR3 nucleotides are TGCGCCAGCAGCAAGGGGAACGGGGAGCTGTTTTTT. Residues: CASSKGNGELFF.

The CDR3 is CASSLGQENQPQHF. The CDR3 DNA reads as TGCGCCAGCAGCTTAGGACAGGAGAATCAGCCCCAGCATTTT. This chain joins TRBV5-1 and TRBJ1-5, with 7 positions matching TRBD1. J was trimmed by 4 bases and V by 2 bases; bases with no gene match: 3. The CDR3 extends over 14 amino acids. Looked up from germline, CDR1 is SGHRS and CDR2 is YFSETQ. Looking up the rest from reference TRBV5-1 and TRBJ1-5 gives the full variable domain: KAGVTQTPRYLIKTRGQQVTLSCSPISGHRSVSWYQQTPGQGLQFLFEYFSETQRNKGNFPGRFSGRQFSNSRSEMNVSTLELGDSALYLCASSLGQENQPQHFGDGTRLSIL.

The rearrangement links TRBV5-1 to TRBJ2-5; D might be TRBD2 (7 bases). The CDR3 consists of 16 residues. With 6 bases removed from V and 5 bases from J, the gap between germline ends came to 23 bases. Germline-derived CDR1 and CDR2 are SGHRS and YFSETQ. In DNA form, the CDR3 reads TGCGCCAGCACCAAATCAGAGGGGGGGGGCATCGAGACCCAGTACTTC. Translating it yields CASTKSEGGGIETQYF.

This clonotype has only a few counts. The V call is TRBV6-1, the J call TRBJ1-1; D call uncertain. With 2 bases removed from V and 0 bases from J, the gap between germline ends came to 10 bases. This CDR3 is 15 amino acids long. Germline V gene lookup returns CDR1 MNHNS and CDR2 SASEGT. CDR3 sequence reads: CASSEPRYMNTEAFF. For the CDR3, the DNA is TGTGCCAGCAGTGAACCCAGGTACATGAACACTGAAGCTTTCTTT.

This clonotype was observed many times. V gene TRBV5-4 combines with J gene TRBJ2-6, with no clear D. Trimming shortened V by 7 bases and J by 4 bases, and 12 bases separated the two germline ends. Per germline, CDR1 SGHNT and CDR2 YYREEE (reference sequence). The CDR3 has 14 amino acids. CDR3 DNA: TGTGCCAGCCTATTTGGGCCAGGGGCCAACGTCCTGACTTTC. Translation gives CASLFGPGANVLTF.

A few counts support this clonotype. The CDR3 reads CASSPDGVEGKNIQYF. The CDR3, as DNA: TGTGCCAGCAGCCCGGATGGTGTGGAGGGCAAAAACATTCAGTACTTC. The chain is built from TRBV4-2 and TRBJ2-4, with D tentatively TRBD2 (6 bases). This CDR3 contains 16 residues. V gave up 4 bases and J gave up 3 bases, with 16 bases separating them. Looked up from germline, CDR1 is LGHNA and CDR2 is YNFKEQ.